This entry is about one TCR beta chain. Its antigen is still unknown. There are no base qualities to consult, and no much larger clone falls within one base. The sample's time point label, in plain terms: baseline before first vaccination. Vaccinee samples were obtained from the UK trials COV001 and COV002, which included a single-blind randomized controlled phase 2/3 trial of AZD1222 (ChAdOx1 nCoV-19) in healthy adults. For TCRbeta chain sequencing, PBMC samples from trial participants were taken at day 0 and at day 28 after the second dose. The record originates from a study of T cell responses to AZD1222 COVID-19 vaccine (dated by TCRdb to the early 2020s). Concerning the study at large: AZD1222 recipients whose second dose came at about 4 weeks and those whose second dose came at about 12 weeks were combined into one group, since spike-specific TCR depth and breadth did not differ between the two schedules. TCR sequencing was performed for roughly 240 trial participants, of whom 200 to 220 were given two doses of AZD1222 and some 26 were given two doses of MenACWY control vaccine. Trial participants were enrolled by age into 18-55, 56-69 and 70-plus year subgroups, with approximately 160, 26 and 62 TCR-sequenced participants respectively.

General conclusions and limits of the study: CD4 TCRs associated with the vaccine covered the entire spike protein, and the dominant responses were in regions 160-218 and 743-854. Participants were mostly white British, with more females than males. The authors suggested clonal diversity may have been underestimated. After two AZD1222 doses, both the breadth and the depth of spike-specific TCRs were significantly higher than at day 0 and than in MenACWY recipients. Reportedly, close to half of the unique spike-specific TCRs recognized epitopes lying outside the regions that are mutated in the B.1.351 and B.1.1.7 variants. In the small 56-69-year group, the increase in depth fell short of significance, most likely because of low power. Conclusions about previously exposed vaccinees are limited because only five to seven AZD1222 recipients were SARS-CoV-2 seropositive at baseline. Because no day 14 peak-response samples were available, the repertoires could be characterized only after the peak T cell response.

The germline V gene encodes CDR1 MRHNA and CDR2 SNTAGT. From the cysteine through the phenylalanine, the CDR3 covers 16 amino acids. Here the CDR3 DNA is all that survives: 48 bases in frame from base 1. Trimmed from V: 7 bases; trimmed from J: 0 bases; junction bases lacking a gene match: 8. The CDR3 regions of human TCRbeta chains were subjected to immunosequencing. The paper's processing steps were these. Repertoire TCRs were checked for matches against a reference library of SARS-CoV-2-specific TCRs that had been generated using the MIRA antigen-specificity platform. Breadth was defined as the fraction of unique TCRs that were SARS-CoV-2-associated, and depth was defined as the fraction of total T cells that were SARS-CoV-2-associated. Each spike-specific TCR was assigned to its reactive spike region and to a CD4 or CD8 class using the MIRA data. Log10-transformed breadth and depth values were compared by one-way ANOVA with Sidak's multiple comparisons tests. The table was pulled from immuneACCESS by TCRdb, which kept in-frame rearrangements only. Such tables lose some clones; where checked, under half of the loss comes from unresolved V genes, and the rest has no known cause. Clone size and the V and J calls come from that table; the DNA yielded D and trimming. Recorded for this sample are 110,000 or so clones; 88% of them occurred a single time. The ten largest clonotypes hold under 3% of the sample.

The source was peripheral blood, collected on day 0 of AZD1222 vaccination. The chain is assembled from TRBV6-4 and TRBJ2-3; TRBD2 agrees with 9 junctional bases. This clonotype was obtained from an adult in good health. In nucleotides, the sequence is TGTGCCAGCACCTCTCAGGCGGGGGGGAGCACAGATACGCAGTATTTT. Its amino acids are CASTSQAGGSTDTQYF.